A single sample gave rise to the 15 T cell receptor beta chains below, sequenced in a study of breast tumors, draining lymph nodes, adjacent tissues. TCRdb re-analysed the multiplex PCR reads in MiXCR, keeping a single row per CDR3 protein. The repertoire includes roughly 70,000 distinct CDR3 sequences, roughly 44% of them detected once, and over 7.5% sits in the top ten. The source material was breast tumor tissue. The receptors here all came from a female donor with breast cancer. Some clones in this sample may be carry-over from other donors' samples.

A remark on this clonotype: One junction end does not reproduce the germline sequence, and a read error may be involved. The chain carries TRBV12-3 or TRBV12-4 and TRBJ2-2, with D tentatively TRBD2 (5 bases). This CDR3 has 13 amino acids. The CDR3 sequence is CASTLYGTGEPFF. The CDR3 DNA is TGTGCCAGCACCCTCTATGGTACCGGGGAGCCGTTTTTT.

The chain links TRBV4-2 to TRBJ1-2, with D unresolved. This CDR3 has 14 residues. CDR1 LGHNA and CDR2 YNFKEQ come from the germline V gene. Trimming pared 0 bases from V and 5 bases from J, leaving 10 bases between. The CDR3 sequence is CASSQDIGEYGYTF. DNA for the CDR3: TGTGCCAGCAGCCAAGATATCGGGGAGTATGGCTACACCTTC.

V usage is TRBV9 and J usage is TRBJ2-7; TRBD2 aligns across 9 bases. Germline assignment: CDR1 SGDLS and CDR2 YYNGEE. Unmatched junction bases numbered 4, after V lost 0 bases and J lost 6 bases. The CDR3 loop spans 14 amino acids. This CDR3 reads CASSVGLAGREQYF. The CDR3 nucleotides read TGTGCCAGCAGCGTAGGTCTAGCGGGACGCGAGCAGTACTTC.

The rearrangement links TRBV5-6 to TRBJ1-2, with D possibly being TRBD1 (6 bases). Germline CDR1 and CDR2: SGHDT and YYEEEE. This CDR3 contains 11 residues. Trimming took off 2 bases at V and 10 bases at J, with 9 bases between the two ends. In DNA, the CDR3 is TGTGCCAGCAGCTTCAGACAGGCCTACACCTTC. Amino acid sequence: CASSFRQAYTF.

This clonotype was seen many times. In DNA form, the CDR3 reads TGTGCTAGTGGCACGAGGGGAGGCACCTACAATGAGCAGTTCTTC. This translates into CASGTRGGTYNEQFF. The chain employs TRBV12-5 and TRBJ2-1; a possible D gene is TRBD2 (6 bases). The CDR3 runs 15 residues. Trimming pared 6 bases from V and 2 bases from J, leaving 14 bases between. From germline, CDR1 is LGHNT and CDR2 FRNRAP.

This chain uses TRBV10-3 with TRBJ2-7, with 10 bases aligning to TRBD2. CDR3 length equals 15 residues. Losses at the gene ends were 3 bases for V and 6 bases for J; bases not matched to a gene: 8. CDR1 is ENHRY and CDR2 is SYGVKD in the germline V gene. The CDR3 DNA reads TGTGCCATCAGTGAAGCTAGCGGGAGTGGGCGCGAGCAGTACTTC. Its protein is CAISEASGSGREQYF.

Many counts were recorded for this clonotype. The rearrangement joins TRBV20-1 to TRBJ1-5, with a tentative D call TRBD1 (5 bases). CDR1 and CDR2 from the germline V gene are DFQATT and SNEGSKA (reference sequence). The length of the CDR3 is 13 residues. Trimming pared 6 bases from V and 3 bases from J, leaving 12 bases between. The DNA for the CDR3 is TGCAGTGCCCGGGGGTCGATCAATCAGCCCCAGCATTTT. Translation gives CSARGSINQPQHF.

J is TRBJ2-7 and V is TRBV7-8; no firm D call. V lost 1 base, J lost 7 bases, and 14 bases lay in between. Germline V gene sequence: CDR1 SGHVS, CDR2 FQNEAQ. This CDR3 has 14 residues. The CDR3 nucleotides read TGTGCCAGCAGCTTAGACCTAGGCCCCCGTGAGCAGTACTTC. This gives the protein CASSLDLGPREQYF. Filled out from reference TRBV7-8 and TRBJ2-7, the complete variable domain reads GAGVSQSPRYKVAKRGQDVALRCDPISGHVSLFWYQQALGQGPEFLTYFQNEAQLDKSGLPSDRFFAERPEGSVSTLKIQRTQQEDSAVYLCASSLDLGPREQYFGPGTRLTVT.

A remark on this clonotype: The CDR3 does not close with the conserved phenylalanine or tryptophan, likely indicating a read error. The chain combines TRBV5-5 with TRBJ1-3; a possible D gene is TRBD1 (6 bases). This CDR3 comprises 15 residues. CDR1 SGHKS and CDR2 YYEKEE come from the germline V gene (reference sequence). The V gene lost 9 bases and the J gene lost 2 bases, with 18 bases spanning the gap. The CDR3 protein is CATRQGLGAGNTIYS. The CDR3 DNA reads TGTGCCACTCGTCAGGGGCTCGGGGCTGGAAACACCATATATTCT.

A remark on this clonotype: A read error may account for a junction end that differs from germline. The chain employs TRBV20-1 and TRBJ2-5; TRBD1 agrees at 11 bases. Germline V gene data show CDR1 as DFQATT and CDR2 as SNEGSKA (reference sequence). The CDR3 is 16 amino acids. The DNA for the CDR3 is TGCAGTGCACCGGACAGGGGGCAGGGGACCAGAGAGAACCAGTACTTC. Its protein product is CSAPDRGQGTRENQYF.

This clonotype has ten or more counts. The junction departs from germline at one end; a sequencing error may be responsible. This chain uses TRBV7-7 with TRBJ2-2; a possible D gene is TRBD1 (5 bases). Per the germline V gene, CDR1 is SSHAT and CDR2 is FNYEAQ (reference sequence). CDR3 size: 14 residues. The CDR3 here is CASREDSVTGELFF. In DNA, the CDR3 is TGTGCTAGCAGGGAAGACAGCGTCACCGGGGAGCTGTTTTTT.

This clonotype was detected many times. The CDR3 protein is CASGWGSGHYNEQFF. In DNA, the CDR3 is TGTGCTAGTGGTTGGGGCAGCGGGCATTACAATGAGCAGTTCTTC. V is TRBV12-5 and J is TRBJ2-1, with TRBD2 as a possible D gene (6 bases). The CDR3 totals 15 residues. Trimming took off 4 bases at V and 4 bases at J, with 14 bases between the two ends. Germline V gene data show CDR1 as LGHNT and CDR2 as FRNRAP.

The chain uses TRBV18 and TRBJ1-1; D ambiguous. V was shortened by 2 bases and J by 10 bases, with 11 bases between the two germline ends. The V gene's germline CDR1 is KGHSH and CDR2 LQKENI. The CDR3 is made up of 12 amino acids. The CDR3 DNA sequence: TGTGCCAGCTCACCAATCGCCCGGGCAGCTTTCTTT. The encoded protein is CASSPIARAAFF.

V and J are TRBV19 and TRBJ1-3, with D unclear. The germline V gene encodes CDR1 LNHDA and CDR2 SQIVND (reference sequence). This CDR3 region has 13 residues. V was clipped by 4 bases and J by 4 bases, with 8 bases between them. The CDR3 nucleotides read TGTGCCAGTAGTAGGGTGGGGGGAAACACCATATATTTT. It yields the protein CASSRVGGNTIYF.

Comment on this clonotype: A much larger clone differs by one base, so this may be a read error. Since no conserved phenylalanine or tryptophan closes the CDR3, a read error is the likely cause. The CDR3 DNA follows: TGTGCCAGCAGCAGACAGGGGTATCAGCCCCAGCATCTT. Protein: CASSRQGYQPQHL. The chain has TRBV27 and TRBJ1-5, with TRBD1 identical over 8 bases. CDR1 and CDR2 (germline): MNHEY, SMNVEV (reference sequence). CDR3 length: 13 residues. V lost 6 bases to trimming and J lost 5 bases; unmatched junction nucleotides: 3.